The present T cell receptor beta chain was sequenced within a study of T cells in Graves' hyperthyroidism and ophthalmopathy. Turning to the study itself: It was at initial diagnosis, before any treatment, that peripheral blood was collected.

Germline-derived CDR1 and CDR2 are LGHDT and YNNKEL (reference sequence). This CDR3 contains 16 residues. Trimming removed 0 bases from V and 0 bases from J; junction bases left unmatched: 4. Exclusion of a patient resulted from uncontrolled infection, other autoimmune disease, pregnancy or lactation. The diagnostic basis comprised clinical symptoms, serum thyroxine and TRAb, thyroid ultrasound and orbital computed tomography. This clonotype has a count of ten or more. Regions amplified from RNA transcripts were the TCR beta CDR3 regions. HTBI primers were employed in a first-round RT-PCR of the TCR CDR3. TCRdb reprocessed the multiplex PCR reads with MiXCR, giving one entry per CDR3 protein. This sample yields about 380,000 distinct CDR3 sequences, of which 15% to 20% are seen a single time; over 35% belongs to the top ten.

The sequencing sample was made of blood. The clonotype originates from a man aged 18 to 35 with Graves' ophthalmopathy. The rearrangement uses TRBV3-1 and TRBJ1-2; 7 positions match TRBD1. The CDR3 reads CASSQDPGQPNYGYTF. CDR3 in DNA: TGTGCCAGCAGCCAAGACCCGGGACAGCCTAACTATGGCTACACCTTC. The variable domain in full, completed from reference TRBV3-1 and TRBJ1-2, reads DTAVSQTPKYLVTQMGNDKSIKCEQNLGHDTMYWYKQDSKKFLKIMFSYNNKELIINETVPNRFSPKSPDKAHLNLHINSLELGDSAVYFCASSQDPGQPNYGYTFGSGTRLTVV.